Each of the 8 T cell receptor beta chains below was sequenced from the same sample in a study of shared clonotypes between healthy human individuals. The table came from immunoSEQ multiplex PCR; TCRdb's copy has only in-frame clones and leaves some out. The repertoire holds approximately 2.5 million clones, with around nine tenths as singletons. What was sequenced was naive CD4+ T cells sorted from blood. The subset here: CD45RA+ positively selected. All receptors derive from a man between 18 and 29 years old in good health.

Written as DNA, the CDR3 is TGTGCCAGCAGCTTAGCAGGGGGCCCTAATCCCCAGTACTTC. This translates into CASSLAGGPNPQYF. J is TRBJ2-7 and V is TRBV7-9, with 7 bases identical to TRBD1. The junction had 9 bases not matched to a gene; V was cut back by 0 bases and J by 10 bases. The CDR3 sequence is 14 residues long. CDR1 and CDR2 (germline): SEHNR, FQNEAQ (reference sequence).

V gene TRBV6-5 combines with J gene TRBJ2-1, with 11 bases aligning to TRBD2. V lost 0 bases and J lost 9; bases outside the gene matches: 7. This CDR3 is 16 amino acids long. Germline-derived CDR1 and CDR2 are MNHEY and SVGAGI. In DNA, the CDR3 is TGTGCCAGCAGTTACTCGAAACTAGCGGGAGCGGGTGAGCAGTTCTTC. This translates into CASSYSKLAGAGEQFF.

The chain employs TRBV11-1 and TRBJ2-7; no firm D call. This CDR3 has 14 residues. The V end lost 2 bases, the J end lost 1 base, and 9 bases lay between the germline ends. Germline V CDR1 and CDR2: SGHAT, FQDESV (reference sequence). This CDR3 reads CASSLSHGSYEQYF. DNA of the CDR3: TGTGCCAGCAGCTTATCTCACGGTTCCTACGAGCAGTACTTC.

The V call is TRBV2, the J call TRBJ2-7, with 8 bases that match TRBD1. The CDR3 spans 13 residues. The germline V gene encodes CDR1 SNHLY and CDR2 FYNNEI. After removal of 6 bases from V and 4 bases from J, the junction contained 5 bases not matched to a gene. DNA of the CDR3: TGTGCCAGCAGGTCGGGACAGGAGTACGAGCAGTACTTC. It is translated as CASRSGQEYEQYF.

The rearrangement uses TRBV30 and TRBJ1-5; D is undetermined. Germline V gene lookup returns CDR1 GTSNPN and CDR2 SVGIG (reference sequence). The CDR3 has 15 residues. Trimming stripped 0 bases from V and 3 bases from J, with 12 bases between. In DNA form, the CDR3 reads TGTGCCTGGAGTGTTGGGAGGGCGGTCAATCAGCCCCAGCATTTT. Translated: CAWSVGRAVNQPQHF.

The chain combines TRBV9 with TRBJ2-5, with TRBD2 matching 7 bases. CDR3 length: 15 amino acids. The junction had 5 bases not matched to a gene; V was cut back by 1 base and J by 2 bases. In germline, CDR1 is SGDLS, CDR2 YYNGEE. CDR3 region: CASSVISSGQETQYF. Written as DNA, the CDR3 is TGTGCCAGCAGCGTAATCTCTAGCGGACAAGAGACCCAGTACTTC.

V gene TRBV9 combines with J gene TRBJ2-3, with D hard to call. The V gene lost 1 base and the J gene lost 2 bases, with 11 bases spanning the gap. This CDR3 region has 15 residues. In germline, CDR1 is SGDLS, CDR2 YYNGEE. The CDR3 DNA reads TGTGCCAGCAGCGTACAGGTATCCCCCACAGATACGCAGTATTTT. Protein sequence: CASSVQVSPTDTQYF.

V gene TRBV7-3 combines with J gene TRBJ2-2; TRBD2 matches 8 bases. The junction had 15 bases not matched to a gene; V was cut back by 5 bases and J by 1 base. The length of the CDR3 is 19 residues. Germline CDR1 reads SGHTA; CDR2 reads FQGTGA. DNA of the CDR3: TGTGCCAGCAGCCGACGAGCGAAAACTAGCGGAGAGAACACCGGGGAGCTGTTTTTT. It yields the protein CASSRRAKTSGENTGELFF.